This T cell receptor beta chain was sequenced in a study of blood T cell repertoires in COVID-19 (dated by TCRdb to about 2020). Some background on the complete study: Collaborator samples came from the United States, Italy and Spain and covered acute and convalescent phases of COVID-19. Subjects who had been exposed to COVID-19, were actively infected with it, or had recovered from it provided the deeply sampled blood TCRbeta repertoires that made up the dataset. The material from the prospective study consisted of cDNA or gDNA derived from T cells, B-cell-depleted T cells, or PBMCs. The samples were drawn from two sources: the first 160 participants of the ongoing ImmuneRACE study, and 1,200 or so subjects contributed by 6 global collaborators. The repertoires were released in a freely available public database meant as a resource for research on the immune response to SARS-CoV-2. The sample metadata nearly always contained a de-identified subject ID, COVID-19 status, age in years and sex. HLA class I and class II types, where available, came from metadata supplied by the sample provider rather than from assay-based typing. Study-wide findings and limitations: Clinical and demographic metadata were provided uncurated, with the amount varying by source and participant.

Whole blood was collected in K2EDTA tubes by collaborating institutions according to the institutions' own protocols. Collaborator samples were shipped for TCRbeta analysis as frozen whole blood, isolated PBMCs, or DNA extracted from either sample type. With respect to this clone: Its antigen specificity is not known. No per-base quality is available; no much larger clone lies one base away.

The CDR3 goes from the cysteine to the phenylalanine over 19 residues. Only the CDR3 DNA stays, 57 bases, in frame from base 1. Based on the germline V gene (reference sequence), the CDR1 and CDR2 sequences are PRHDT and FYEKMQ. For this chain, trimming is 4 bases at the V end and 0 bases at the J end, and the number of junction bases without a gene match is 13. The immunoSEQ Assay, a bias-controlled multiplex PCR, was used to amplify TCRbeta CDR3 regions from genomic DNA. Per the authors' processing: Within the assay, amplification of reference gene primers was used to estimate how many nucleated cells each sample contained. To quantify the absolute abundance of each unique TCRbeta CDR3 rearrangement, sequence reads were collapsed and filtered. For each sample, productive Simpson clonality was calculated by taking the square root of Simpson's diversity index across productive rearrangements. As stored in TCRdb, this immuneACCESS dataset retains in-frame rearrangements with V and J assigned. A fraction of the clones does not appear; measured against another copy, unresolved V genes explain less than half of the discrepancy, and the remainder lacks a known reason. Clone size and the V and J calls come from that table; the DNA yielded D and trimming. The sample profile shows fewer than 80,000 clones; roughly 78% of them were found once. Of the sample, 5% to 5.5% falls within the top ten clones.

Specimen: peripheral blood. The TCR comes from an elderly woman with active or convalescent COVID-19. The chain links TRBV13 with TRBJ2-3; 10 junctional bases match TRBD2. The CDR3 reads CASSSAAASGGTSTDTQYF. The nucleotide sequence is TGTGCCAGCAGCTCCGCTGCGGCTAGCGGGGGAACAAGCACAGATACGCAGTATTTT.